The 9 T cell receptor beta chains given below trace back to one sample, sequenced in a study of T-cell reconstitution after alpha-beta-depleted transplantation in children. Unique molecular identifiers were used to barcode this TCRbeta library. TCRdb called the PCR reads again in MiXCR, with one record for every CDR3 protein. The sample includes some 390,000 distinct CDR3 sequences, roughly 22% of them seen just once. This specimen was PBMCs from the stem cell graft donor, taken from the stem cell graft. The receptor source for this set is a human donor who donated a stem cell graft to a child with acute myeloid leukemia.

V gene TRBV28 combines with J gene TRBJ1-1, with TRBD1 matching over 8 bases. The CDR3 has 10 residues. Trimming at V came to 7 bases and at J to 10 bases, leaving 2 bases not matched to a gene. Germline loops: CDR1 MDHEN, CDR2 SYDVKM. The chain's CDR3 is CASTGTGAFF. The CDR3 DNA sequence: TGTGCCAGCACCGGGACAGGAGCTTTCTTT. The variable domain in full, completed from reference TRBV28 and TRBJ1-1, reads DVKVTQSSRYLVKRTGEKVFLECVQDMDHENMFWYRQDPGLGLRLIYFSYDVKMKEKGDIPEGYSVSREKKERFSLILESASTNQTSMYLCASTGTGAFFGQGTRLTVV.

This clonotype was counted between two and nine times. The rearrangement joins TRBV7-9 to TRBJ2-7; D gene ambiguous. V was trimmed by 8 bases and J by 0 bases, leaving 20 bases between them. The length of the CDR3 is 16 residues. The germline gives CDR1 SEHNR, CDR2 FQNEAQ (reference sequence). DNA of the CDR3: TGTGCCAGCCTCCCCCGAACGGGTATGAGCTCCTACGAGCAGTACTTC. Translation gives CASLPRTGMSSYEQYF.

This clonotype was seen only a few times. The V call is TRBV15, the J call TRBJ2-7; 11 bases match TRBD2. The CDR3 has 17 residues. Germline-derived CDR1 and CDR2 are LNHNV and YYDKDF (reference sequence). Trimming removed 5 bases from V and 3 bases from J; junction bases left unmatched: 12. CDR3 region: CATSPQRGLAVVYEQYF. The CDR3, as DNA: TGTGCCACCAGCCCACAAAGGGGACTAGCGGTAGTCTACGAGCAGTACTTC.

In this sample, this clonotype turned up a few times. The genes are TRBV7-9 and TRBJ2-7, with TRBD1 as a possible D gene (6 bases). In germline, CDR1 is SEHNR, CDR2 FQNEAQ (reference sequence). The CDR3 runs to 12 residues. The V and J ends lost 5 bases and 4 bases respectively, with 9 bases between them. The CDR3 spells CASSDQGYEQYF. The CDR3 bases are TGTGCCAGCAGCGATCAGGGGTACGAGCAGTACTTC.

This clonotype was recorded once. The chain's CDR3 is CASSLGGYNPGTDTQYF. The CDR3 coding sequence is TGTGCCAGCAGCTTAGGTGGATACAACCCGGGCACAGATACGCAGTATTTT. V and J are TRBV11-3 and TRBJ2-3; D is unresolved. Trimming shortened V by 1 base and J by 1 base, and 15 bases separated the two germline ends. CDR3 length: 17 amino acids. Germline CDR1 and CDR2: SGHNT and YENEEA.

This chain uses TRBV12-3 or TRBV12-4 with TRBJ1-2; D remains ambiguous. This CDR3 has 13 residues. The V and J ends lost 6 bases and 8 bases respectively, with 16 bases between them. The CDR3 DNA reads as TGTGCCAGCAGCCCGACCGGGCCGGGGGGCTACACCTTC. Its translation: CASSPTGPGGYTF.

This clonotype was picked up many times. This rearrangement joins TRBV18 to TRBJ2-5; D perhaps matches TRBD2 (5 bases). CDR3 length: 11 amino acids. Germline values: CDR1 KGHSH, CDR2 LQKENI. V was trimmed by 8 bases and J by 5 bases, leaving 9 bases between them. CDR3 sequence reads: CASSPGETQYF. CDR3 sequence (DNA): TGTGCCAGCAGCCCGGGGGAGACCCAGTACTTC.

This clonotype was detected many times. The rearrangement joins TRBV29-1 to TRBJ2-3; 8 bases are a match to TRBD2. CDR1 is SQVTM, CDR2 ANQGSEA, per germline. Trimming at V came to 4 bases and at J to 0 bases, leaving 6 bases not matched to a gene. The CDR3 loop spans 15 amino acids. For the CDR3, the DNA is TGCAGCGTTGGGACTAGCCGCTCGAGCACAGATACGCAGTATTTT. Translation gives CSVGTSRSSTDTQYF.

CDR3 protein: CASSLVGPDTEAFF. CDR3 DNA sequence: TGTGCCAGCAGCTTAGTTGGCCCGGACACTGAAGCTTTCTTT. The chain has TRBV7-9 and TRBJ1-1; D remains unclear. The V gene lost 1 base and the J gene lost 3 bases, with 9 bases spanning the gap. The CDR3 spans 14 residues. Germline V lookup: CDR1 SEHNR, CDR2 FQNEAQ (reference sequence).